These 8 T cell receptor beta chains share one sample of origin, sequenced in a study of blood T cell repertoires in COVID-19. Generated by immunoSEQ multiplex PCR, the TCRdb table keeps only in-frame clones and is missing some. The repertoire consists of approximately 200,000 clones, with around nine tenths occurring once and the leading ten covering 5.5% to 8%. The sample was peripheral blood. Receptors originate from a man aged 55 to 70 who had recovered from COVID-19.

The rearrangement links TRBV5-1 to TRBJ2-5, with D possibly matching TRBD1 (6 bases). V was trimmed by 4 bases and J by 1 base, leaving 11 bases between them. This CDR3 has 14 amino acids. Germline loops: CDR1 SGHRS, CDR2 YFSETQ. CDR3 DNA sequence: TGCGCCAGCAGCCGTGAAGGGGGCCAAGAGACCCAGTACTTC. This sequence encodes CASSREGGQETQYF.

This rearrangement joins TRBV11-2 to TRBJ1-5, with no clear D. Trimming shortened V by 3 bases and J by 3 bases, and 6 bases separated the two germline ends. Germline-derived CDR1 and CDR2 are SGHAT and FQNNGV. The CDR3 runs to 13 residues. The CDR3: CASSFQNNQPQHF. Written as DNA, the CDR3 is TGTGCCAGCAGCTTCCAGAACAATCAGCCCCAGCATTTT. The full variable domain, rest sourced from reference TRBV11-2 and TRBJ1-5, is EAGVAQSPRYKIIEKRQSVAFWCNPISGHATLYWYQQILGQGPKLLIQFQNNGVVDDSQLPKDRFSAERLKGVDSTLKIQPAKLEDSAVYLCASSFQNNQPQHFGDGTRLSIL.

The chain is built from TRBV7-3 and TRBJ2-1; D perhaps matches TRBD1 (6 bases). Germline-derived CDR1 and CDR2 are SGHTA and FQGTGA. The CDR3 consists of 15 residues. V lost 5 bases to trimming and J lost 6 bases, with 17 bases between them. CDR3 nucleotide sequence: TGTGCCAGCAGCGAGTCAACAGGGCAACGCAATGAGCAGTTCTTC. Its protein product is CASSESTGQRNEQFF. Variable domain in full (rest from reference TRBV7-3 and TRBJ2-1): GAGVSQTPSNKVTEKGKYVELRCDPISGHTALYWYRQSLGQGPEFLIYFQGTGAADDSGLPNDRFFAVRPEGSVSTLKIQRTERGDSAVYLCASSESTGQRNEQFFGPGTRLTVL.

The count of this clone is one. V and J are TRBV3-1 (or the pseudogene TRBV3-2) and TRBJ2-1; 9 nucleotides agree with TRBD2. The CDR3 contains 16 residues. Germline values: CDR1 LGHDT, CDR2 YNNKEL (reference sequence). Trimming at V came to 1 base and at J to 6 bases, leaving 7 bases not matched to a gene. This chain's CDR3 is CASSQARLAEGNEQFF. The CDR3 DNA follows: TGTGCCAGCAGCCAAGCAAGACTAGCGGAGGGCAATGAGCAGTTCTTC.

This rearrangement joins TRBV6-5 to TRBJ1-6; D call uncertain. The length of the CDR3 is 15 residues. The V gene lost 11 bases and the J gene lost 0 bases, with 14 bases spanning the gap. Germline CDR1 reads MNHEY; CDR2 reads SVGAGI. The DNA of the CDR3 is TGTGCCTCACATCCGGGAGGCTCCTATAATTCACCCCTCCACTTT. Translated, it gives CASHPGGSYNSPLHF.

This chain joins TRBV28 and TRBJ2-7, with D uncertain. V was cut by 7 bases and J by 6 bases, with 16 bases left in between. This CDR3 has 13 residues. CDR1 and CDR2 from the germline V gene are MDHEN and SYDVKM. CDR3 sequence reads: CASTTSWSREQYF. In DNA form, the CDR3 reads TGTGCCAGCACGACCTCGTGGAGTCGCGAGCAGTACTTC.

V is TRBV3-1 (or the pseudogene TRBV3-2) and J is TRBJ2-3; 9 bases agree with TRBD1. The CDR3 is 15 amino acids. In germline, CDR1 is LGHDT, CDR2 YNNKEL (reference sequence). V shed 4 bases and J 3 bases; nucleotides not matched to a gene: 5. The CDR3 spells CASSRRTGATDTQYF. CDR3 nucleotides: TGTGCCAGCAGCCGCCGGACAGGGGCAACAGATACGCAGTATTTT.

The chain links TRBV5-1 to TRBJ2-7; the match to TRBD1 covers 8 bases. Germline V gene data show CDR1 as SGHRS and CDR2 as YFSETQ. CDR3 length: 15 residues. Trimming removed 1 base from V and 7 bases from J; junction bases left unmatched: 10. The CDR3 DNA follows: TGCGCCAGCAGCTTGAGTTTGCAGGGGGCGGGGGAGCAGTACTTC. This codes for CASSLSLQGAGEQYF.